Described below is a single TCR beta chain sequence and its context. The antigen is undetermined. This sample stems from a study of shared clonotypes between healthy human individuals. Background on the study: Researchers assigned three CD4 naive, three CD4 memory, two CD8 naive and one CD8 memory plate to each donor. The study's findings and limits: About 5% of naive CD4 clonotypes were shared across a few donors. Richness estimates generally favored naive over memory subsets.

The CDR3 extends over 13 amino acids. Germline CDR1 MNHNS, CDR2 SASEGT. The J segment lost 13 bases and the V segment lost 2 bases, leaving 6 bases of the junction unmatched. As handled by the study authors: Filtering of immunoSEQ junctional sequences could not match full-length read filtering. The data were produced by immunoSEQ multiplex PCR, yet TCRdb's version contains in-frame clones alone and is incomplete. Clone size and V and J calls were adopted from that table, with D and trimming inferred from the DNA. The sample has about 2.4 million clones, approximately 94% seen once. The sequenced material came from naive CD4+ T cells from PBMCs. Sample subset: CD45RA+ positively selected. This TCR derives from a man aged 18 to 29 in good health. Some clones in this sample may be carry-over from other donors' samples. The chain has TRBV6-1 and TRBJ2-5; 11 bases fit TRBD2. CDR3 loop: CASSERTSGQPYF. The CDR3 DNA reads as TGTGCCAGCAGTGAACGGACTAGCGGGCAACCGTACTTC.